The 21 T cell receptor beta chains reported below all come from one sample, sequenced in a study of human T cells and chemical hapten exposure. Time point reported: patch test 1, 2 weeks after DPC sensitization. Treatment here: therapeutic diphenylcyclopropenone sensitization with weekly scalp DPC. TCRdb re-derived calls from the RACE reads in MiXCR, one entry per CDR3 protein. The sample includes about 120,000 distinct CDR3 sequences, roughly 15% seen only once; the top ten take less than 0.95%. The sample consisted of whole blood, taken in connection with sensitization to the hapten diphenylcyclopropenone (DPC). Receptor source: a young man with alopecia areata. Some clones in this sample may be carry-over from other donors' samples.

To note about this clonotype: With a much larger clone just one base away, this may be a read error. The chain combines TRBV14 with TRBJ2-5, with TRBD1 identical over 7 bases. Germline lookup yields CDR1 SGHDN and CDR2 FVKESK. The CDR3 loop spans 14 amino acids. The CDR3 sequence: CANSFGQAGETQYF. As DNA, the CDR3 is TGTGCCAACAGCTTCGGACAGGCCGGGGAGACCCAGTACTTC.

Notes on this clonotype: Relative to the germline gene, one junction end is altered; a read error may explain this. This chain links TRBV18 with TRBJ1-2; D call uncertain. CDR1 and CDR2 from the germline V gene are KGHSH and LQKENI. CDR3 size: 15 residues. Here the CDR3 reads CASSPRASKAYGYSF. DNA for the CDR3: TGTGCCAGCTCACCACGGGCCAGTAAGGCCTATGGCTACAGCTTC.

The chain uses TRBV10-2 and TRBJ1-2, with 9 positions matching TRBD1. V trimming: 3 bases; J trimming: 4 bases; junction bases outside the gene matches: 3. The CDR3 consists of 14 residues. The germline gives CDR1 WSHSY, CDR2 SAAADI. For the CDR3, the DNA is TGCGCCAGCAGTGAAAACAGGGGGCTCTATGGCTACACCTTC. Protein sequence: CASSENRGLYGYTF.

The rearrangement uses TRBV20-1 and TRBJ1-1, with 9 bases lining up with TRBD1. The germline V gene encodes CDR1 DFQATT and CDR2 SNEGSKA (reference sequence). The CDR3 runs to 14 residues. V dropped 5 bases and J dropped 2; count of bases not matched to a gene: 6. In DNA, the CDR3 is TGCAGTGCTCAGGGGGGACAGGGTAACACTGAAGCTTTCTTT. This codes for CSAQGGQGNTEAFF.

The chain recombines TRBV29-1 with TRBJ2-3; D is perhaps TRBD2 (7 bases). V shed 5 bases and J shed 0 bases, with 18 bases lying between them. This CDR3 comprises 16 residues. Looked up from germline, CDR1 is SQVTM and CDR2 is ANQGSEA. CDR3 residues: CSVLFLRGPSTDTQYF. As DNA, the CDR3 is TGCAGCGTTCTATTTCTGCGGGGGCCTAGCACAGATACGCAGTATTTT.

This clonotype was seen only a few times. The genes are TRBV12-3 or TRBV12-4 and TRBJ1-1, with D possibly matching TRBD1 (6 bases). The CDR3 runs to 13 residues. V dropped 4 bases and J dropped 7 bases, with 13 bases sitting between them. CDR3 sequence (DNA): TGTGCCAGCAGTTCCCGGACGACAGGTGAAGCTTTCTTT. Translating gives CASSSRTTGEAFF.

This clonotype has only a few counts. The chain has TRBV4-1 and TRBJ2-1, with TRBD1 as a possible D gene (5 bases). Germline loops: CDR1 MGHRA, CDR2 YSYEKL. The CDR3 contains 14 residues. V shed 0 bases and J shed 5 bases, with 8 bases lying between them. The CDR3 reads CASSQEAGHNEQFF. CDR3 DNA: TGCGCCAGCAGCCAAGAGGCAGGGCACAATGAGCAGTTCTTC.

This clonotype was seen at least ten times. The chain has TRBV6-2 or TRBV6-3 and TRBJ1-1; TRBD1 agrees at 7 bases. V was clipped by 5 bases and J by 5 bases; unmatched bases: 11. This CDR3 contains 15 residues. CDR1 and CDR2 (germline): MNHEY, SVGEGT. CDR3 nucleotide sequence: TGTGCCAGCAGTGAAACAGGGGCGATTAAGACTGAAGCTTTCTTT. Its protein is CASSETGAIKTEAFF.

This clonotype was observed a few times. This chain uses TRBV28 with TRBJ1-4; D might be TRBD1 (5 bases). The V end lost 5 bases, the J end lost 5 bases, and 15 bases lay between the germline ends. The CDR3 is 15 amino acids. Germline loops: CDR1 MDHEN, CDR2 SYDVKM. Here the CDR3 reads CASSPGGRLNEKLFF. The CDR3 DNA reads as TGTGCCAGCAGTCCCGGGGGAAGATTAAATGAAAAACTGTTTTTT. The full variable domain, in which reference TRBV28 and TRBJ1-4 provide the parts outside the CDR3, is DVKVTQSSRYLVKRTGEKVFLECVQDMDHENMFWYRQDPGLGLRLIYFSYDVKMKEKGDIPEGYSVSREKKERFSLILESASTNQTSMYLCASSPGGRLNEKLFFGSGTQLSVL.

About this clonotype itself: A clone one base away is much larger, so this may be a read error. The gene calls are TRBV5-6 and TRBJ2-1; perhaps TRBD2 as D (5 bases). CDR3 size: 14 residues. Trimming left V 2 bases short and J 6 bases short, with 12 bases between. CDR1 and CDR2 from the germline V gene are SGHDT and YYEEEE. CDR3: CASSFTGEINEQFF. DNA of the CDR3: TGTGCCAGCAGCTTCACCGGGGAGATCAATGAGCAGTTCTTC.

This clonotype was observed a few times. This chain connects TRBV7-9 to TRBJ1-4; D is unclear. The germline V and J ends were trimmed by 1 base and 5 bases, with 8 bases remaining between them. Germline V gives CDR1 SEHNR, CDR2 FQNEAQ (reference sequence). This CDR3 is built from 14 residues. The DNA of the CDR3 is TGTGCCAGCAGCTTAGTGGGGAGGAATGAAAAACTGTTTTTT. It encodes CASSLVGRNEKLFF.

This clonotype was recorded at least ten times. The chain joins TRBV9 to TRBJ1-1; D is unresolved. The length of the CDR3 is 17 residues. Germline CDR1 and CDR2: SGDLS and YYNGEE. The germline V and J ends were trimmed by 1 base and 0 bases, with 16 bases remaining between them. The CDR3 is CASSVFSGAGLNTEAFF. The CDR3, as DNA: TGTGCCAGCAGCGTATTTTCGGGAGCAGGTCTGAACACTGAAGCTTTCTTT.

The genes are TRBV7-9 and TRBJ2-5; no clear D gene. CDR1 is SEHNR and CDR2 is FQNEAQ in the germline V gene (reference sequence). The germline V and J ends were trimmed by 8 bases and 3 bases, with 13 bases remaining between them. The CDR3 loop spans 13 amino acids. The CDR3 nucleotides read TGTGCCAGCCGACCGGCCGTAAAAGAGACCCAGTACTTC. Protein sequence: CASRPAVKETQYF.

The sample holds a few counts of this clonotype. The genes are TRBV4-2 and TRBJ2-7; the D is unclear. V gave up 7 bases and J gave up 6 bases, with 16 bases separating them. Germline V gene sequence: CDR1 LGHNA, CDR2 YNFKEQ. The CDR3 sequence is 13 residues long. The CDR3 spells CASKGPVGREQYF. The CDR3 DNA reads as TGTGCCAGCAAGGGCCCTGTGGGCCGCGAGCAGTACTTC.

This clonotype appeared a few times. The chain is built from TRBV6-2 or TRBV6-3 and TRBJ2-7, with a possible D match to TRBD2 (5 bases). From germline, CDR1 is MNHEY and CDR2 SVGEGT. This CDR3 has 16 residues. Trimming cost V 6 bases and J 7 bases, with 25 bases left between them. The CDR3 DNA sequence: TGTGCCAGCAGCCAGCTCGATAGTATCGGCGGGTTAGAGCAGTACGTC. It is translated as CASSQLDSIGGLEQYV.

This clonotype has a handful of counts. The chain employs TRBV12-5 and TRBJ1-1; a weak D match, TRBD1 (5 bases). Trimming took 3 bases from V and 0 from J, leaving 17 bases between them. This CDR3 is 17 amino acids long. Germline V gene lookup returns CDR1 LGHNT and CDR2 FRNRAP. In DNA, the CDR3 is TGTGCTAGTGGTTTTAGGGGATTTCGGGTCCTGAACACTGAAGCTTTCTTT. It translates to CASGFRGFRVLNTEAFF.

This clonotype was recorded a few times. The chain carries TRBV24-1 and TRBJ2-2, with D tentatively TRBD1 or TRBD2 (6 bases each). Germline lookup yields CDR1 KGHDR and CDR2 SFDVKD. The CDR3 is made up of 17 amino acids. Trimming cost V 3 bases and J 3 bases, with 16 bases left between them. The CDR3, as DNA: TGTGCCACCAGTGATACGCGGGACACCGGTTACACCGGGGAGCTGTTTTTT. Residues: CATSDTRDTGYTGELFF.

Only a few counts were recorded for this clonotype. The V gene is TRBV15, the J gene TRBJ2-4; 10 bases fit TRBD2. V shed 3 bases and J 6 bases; nucleotides not matched to a gene: 14. CDR1 and CDR2 (germline): LNHNV, YYDKDF (reference sequence). The CDR3 covers 18 residues. This CDR3 is CATSSGLRASGGGNIQYF. The CDR3 nucleotides are TGTGCCACCAGCAGTGGTCTTAGGGCTAGCGGGGGTGGAAACATTCAGTACTTC.

This clonotype was detected only a few times. The chain is built from TRBV28 and TRBJ1-4; 8 bases are shared with TRBD1. The CDR3 spans 15 residues. J was trimmed by 6 bases and V by 4 bases; bases with no gene match: 7. Germline V lookup: CDR1 MDHEN, CDR2 SYDVKM. The CDR3 DNA sequence: TGTGCCAGCAGTTCTCAGGGGGCGGGCGATGAAAAACTGTTTTTT. It codes for CASSSQGAGDEKLFF.

This clonotype was detected only a few times. The chain joins TRBV6-6 to TRBJ1-1; D is perhaps TRBD1 (6 bases). The CDR3 contains 15 residues. Germline lookup yields CDR1 MNHNY and CDR2 SVGAGI (reference sequence). V was shortened by 0 bases and J by 3 bases, with 11 bases between the two germline ends. The CDR3 region is CASSYSTRGDTEAFF. The DNA of the CDR3 is TGTGCCAGCAGTTACTCGACAAGGGGGGACACTGAAGCTTTCTTT.

This chain links TRBV29-1 with TRBJ2-3; the D is unclear. Germline CDR1 is SQVTM and CDR2 is ANQGSEA. The V end lost 5 bases, the J end lost 5 bases, and 5 bases lay between the germline ends. The CDR3 extends over 10 amino acids. This chain's CDR3 is CSVSQDTQYF. The CDR3 DNA reads as TGCAGCGTTTCGCAAGATACGCAGTATTTT.